This T cell receptor (beta chain) comes out of a study of T cell repertoires and HLA-DP antigens. Overall study: DNA input averaged about 220 ng in sorted CD137+CD4+ and around 1,100 ng in pre-culture CD4+. Overall study results and limits: The CD4+ repertoire was not split into naive and memory.

The CDR3 spans 16 residues. In germline, CDR1 is SGHNT, CDR2 YYREEE (reference sequence). Deletions cut 3 bases from V and 0 bases from J, with 10 bases between. This clone was detected once. The target antigen is unknown. TCRdb's copy holds only in-frame clones and misses some; the assay was immunoSEQ multiplex PCR. This sample has around 70,000 clones; around three quarters occur once, and the top ten carry around 1.6%. This clonotype was obtained from a man in his sixties in good health and CMV-seronegative. This chain connects TRBV5-4 to TRBJ2-6; maybe TRBD2 (5 bases). The sequencing input was CD4+ T cells from PBMCs. CDR3 protein: CASSSTGNSGANVLTF. DNA for the CDR3: TGTGCCAGCAGCTCTACGGGGAACTCTGGGGCCAACGTCCTGACTTTC.